Shown below are 30 T cell receptor beta chains from a single sample sequenced in a study of blood T cell repertoires in COVID-19. Clones were read by immunoSEQ multiplex PCR, and TCRdb kept only the in-frame ones, dropping some. The table shows 150,000 to 200,000 clones, with approximately 88% occurring only once. The sequenced material came from peripheral blood. These receptors were taken from a woman of 80 years or more with active or convalescent COVID-19.

The chain uses TRBV6-1 and TRBJ1-2; D not certain. CDR3 length: 14 amino acids. CDR1 is MNHNS, CDR2 SASEGT, per germline. V lost 0 bases, J lost 5 bases, and 10 bases lay in between. The CDR3 DNA is TGTGCCAGCAGTGAAGCCTCCGGGTCTTATGGCTACACCTTC. It encodes CASSEASGSYGYTF.

V gene TRBV18 combines with J gene TRBJ2-3, with D uncertain. V lost 3 bases and J lost 4, with 11 bases in between. CDR3 length: 14 amino acids. The germline V gene has CDR1 KGHSH and CDR2 LQKENI. CDR3 DNA: TGTGCCAGCTCACCTCCCGTGAGTCCAGATACGCAGTATTTT. Translating it yields CASSPPVSPDTQYF.

V is TRBV4-3 and J is TRBJ1-1, with D maybe TRBD1 (6 bases). Trimming shortened V by 0 bases and J by 0 bases, and 8 bases separated the two germline ends. This CDR3 has 15 residues. Looked up from germline, CDR1 is LGHNA and CDR2 is YSLEER. CDR3 nucleotides: TGCGCCAGCAGCCAAGATAGGACAGTGAACACTGAAGCTTTCTTT. Protein product: CASSQDRTVNTEAFF.

The rearrangement joins TRBV14 to TRBJ2-1; the match to TRBD2 covers 9 bases. The length of the CDR3 is 16 residues. After removal of 0 bases from V and 0 bases from J, the junction contained 0 bases not matched to a gene. CDR1 and CDR2 (germline): SGHDN, FVKESK. In DNA, the CDR3 is TGTGCCAGCAGCCAAGAGCGGGGGGGCTCCTACAATGAGCAGTTCTTC. Protein sequence: CASSQERGGSYNEQFF. Full variable domain (rest looked up from reference TRBV14 and TRBJ2-1): EAGVTQFPSHSVIEKGQTVTLRCDPISGHDNLYWYRRVMGKEIKFLLHFVKESKQDESGMPNNRFLAERTGGTYSTLKVQPAELEDSGVYFCASSQERGGSYNEQFFGPGTRLTVL.

The chain links TRBV19 to TRBJ2-1, with a tentative D call TRBD2 (5 bases). Germline CDR1 LNHDA, CDR2 SQIVND (reference sequence). CDR3 length: 14 amino acids. The V end lost 7 bases, the J end lost 0 bases, and 10 bases lay between the germline ends. DNA of the CDR3: TGTGCCAGTAACCCGGGGAGCTCCTACAATGAGCAGTTCTTC. This gives the protein CASNPGSSYNEQFF. Filled out from reference TRBV19 and TRBJ2-1, the complete variable domain reads DGGITQSPKYLFRKEGQNVTLSCEQNLNHDAMYWYRQDPGQGLRLIYYSQIVNDFQKGDIAEGYSVSREKKESFPLTVTSAQKNPTAFYLCASNPGSSYNEQFFGPGTRLTVL.

This clone was counted only a few times. CDR3: CASSLGRGSAYGYTF. CDR3 coding DNA: TGCGCCAGCAGCTTGGGGAGAGGCTCCGCCTATGGCTACACCTTC. The V gene is TRBV5-1, the J gene TRBJ1-2; D not certain. The CDR3 length is 15 residues. V gave up 0 bases and J gave up 4 bases, with 13 bases separating them. Germline V gene lookup returns CDR1 SGHRS and CDR2 YFSETQ.

V and J are TRBV9 and TRBJ2-6; unclear D gene. CDR1 is SGDLS, CDR2 YYNGEE, per germline. The CDR3 is made up of 15 amino acids. V was trimmed by 3 bases and J by 0 bases, leaving 7 bases between them. The CDR3 sequence is CASSAHSSGANVLTF. CDR3 sequence (DNA): TGTGCCAGCAGCGCCCACAGCTCTGGGGCCAACGTCCTGACTTTC. Full variable domain (missing parts from reference TRBV9 and TRBJ2-6): DSGVTQTPKHLITATGQRVTLRCSPRSGDLSVYWYQQSLDQGLQFLIQYYNGEERAKGNILERFSAQQFPDLHSELNLSSLELGDSALYFCASSAHSSGANVLTFGAGSRLTVL.

The rearrangement uses TRBV9 and TRBJ2-1; the match to TRBD2 covers 7 bases. V trimming: 0 bases; J trimming: 5 bases; junction bases outside the gene matches: 5. Per the germline V gene, CDR1 is SGDLS and CDR2 is YYNGEE. The CDR3 length is 15 residues. CDR3 loop: CASSVEIRGDNEQFF. In DNA, the CDR3 is TGTGCCAGCAGCGTAGAAATTCGGGGGGACAATGAGCAGTTCTTC.

Only one count was recorded for this clone. The gene calls are TRBV12-3 or TRBV12-4 and TRBJ1-2, with D maybe TRBD1 (6 bases). The CDR3 is 13 residues long. The V gene lost 5 bases and the J gene lost 13 bases, with 20 bases spanning the gap. CDR3 loop: CASSPLRTESCTF. CDR3 coding DNA: TGTGCCAGCAGTCCCTTAAGGACAGAGTCCTGCACCTTC.

This clone was seen only once. V and J are TRBV9 and TRBJ1-2, with D perhaps TRBD1 (6 bases). The V end was cut by 0 bases, the J end by 8 bases, with 11 bases between. The length of the CDR3 is 13 residues. In germline, CDR1 is SGDLS, CDR2 YYNGEE. CDR3 in DNA: TGTGCCAGCAGCGTAGATACAGGGCCGGGCTACACCTTC. Encoded protein: CASSVDTGPGYTF.

The chain is built from TRBV29-1 and TRBJ1-2; perhaps TRBD1 as D (6 bases). V dropped 1 base and J dropped 1 base, with 16 bases sitting between them. The length of the CDR3 is 16 residues. Looked up from germline, CDR1 is SQVTM and CDR2 is ANQGSEA. CDR3 amino acids: CSVEGHWTDNNYGYTF. CDR3 coding DNA: TGCAGCGTTGAAGGCCATTGGACAGATAATAACTATGGCTACACCTTC.

The chain's CDR3 is CASMDRASVTNGYTF. The CDR3 region has the DNA TGTGCCAGTATGGATCGGGCTTCAGTGACTAACGGCTACACCTTC. The V call is TRBV19, the J call TRBJ1-2; D not resolved. The CDR3 has 15 amino acids. Trimming pared 7 bases from V and 8 bases from J, leaving 23 bases between. Germline V CDR1 and CDR2: LNHDA, SQIVND (reference sequence).

The V gene is TRBV5-8, the J gene TRBJ1-3; 7 positions agree with TRBD1. The ends lost 0 bases at V and 4 bases at J; junction bases unmatched: 7. Germline V lookup: CDR1 SGHTS, CDR2 YDEGEE. This CDR3 spans 16 amino acids. This CDR3 is CASSLGQGVRGNTIYF. CDR3 DNA sequence: TGTGCCAGCAGCTTGGGACAGGGAGTCAGAGGAAACACCATATATTTT. Based on the CDR3 plus reference TRBV5-8 and TRBJ1-3, the full variable domain is EAGVTQSPTHLIKTRGQQATLRCSPISGHTSVYWYQQALGLGLQFLLWYDEGEERNRGNFPPRFSGRQFPNYSSELNVNALELEDSALYLCASSLGQGVRGNTIYFGEGSWLTVV.

J is TRBJ1-2 and V is TRBV18; no firm D call. This CDR3 is built from 14 residues. V was shortened by 1 base and J by 6 bases, with 12 bases between the two germline ends. Per germline, CDR1 KGHSH and CDR2 LQKENI. This chain's CDR3 is CASSPREIRDGYTF. The CDR3 bases are TGTGCCAGCTCACCACGAGAGATTCGGGATGGCTACACCTTC.

The gene calls are TRBV19 and TRBJ2-1; 7 nucleotides match TRBD1. The CDR3 spans 18 residues. V shed 0 bases and J 8 bases; nucleotides not matched to a gene: 16. The germline V gene has CDR1 LNHDA and CDR2 SQIVND (reference sequence). The CDR3 sequence is CASSIDGKGAVYGDEQFF. The CDR3 DNA sequence: TGTGCCAGTAGTATAGATGGGAAGGGGGCAGTGTATGGGGATGAGCAGTTCTTC.

V usage is TRBV6-5 and J usage is TRBJ2-3; a possible D gene is TRBD1 (6 bases). From germline, CDR1 is MNHEY and CDR2 SVGAGI. The CDR3 contains 14 residues. Trimming pared 5 bases from V and 5 bases from J, leaving 14 bases between. CDR3 bases: TGTGCCAGCAGTAATGGGGGCTCGGGAGATACGCAGTATTTT. Its translation is CASSNGGSGDTQYF.

The rearrangement links TRBV7-9 to TRBJ1-1; the D gene is possibly TRBD1 (6 bases). V shed 5 bases and J shed 2 bases, with 15 bases lying between them. Germline CDR1 SEHNR, CDR2 FQNEAQ (reference sequence). The CDR3 consists of 15 residues. CDR3 region: CASSPTTGINTEAFF. The CDR3 coding sequence is TGTGCCAGCAGCCCAACGACAGGAATAAACACTGAAGCTTTCTTT.

The V gene is TRBV7-2, the J gene TRBJ1-1; weak D call: TRBD1 (5 bases). V dropped 6 bases and J dropped 5 bases, with 13 bases sitting between them. There are 13 residues in the CDR3. From germline, CDR1 is SGHTA and CDR2 FQGNSA. CDR3 loop: CASSINRQTEAFF. CDR3 sequence (DNA): TGTGCCAGCAGTATAAACCGACAGACTGAAGCTTTCTTT.

The V and J genes are TRBV18 and TRBJ1-2; D not resolved. This CDR3 region has 12 residues. The V gene lost 4 bases and the J gene lost 6 bases, with 9 bases spanning the gap. Germline V gene data show CDR1 as KGHSH and CDR2 as LQKENI. The CDR3 protein is CASSRAEDGYTF. The CDR3 DNA sequence: TGTGCCAGCTCACGAGCCGAGGATGGCTACACCTTC.

This clone was seen a handful of times. The chain couples TRBV11-2 to TRBJ1-2; no clear D. V was cut by 0 bases and J by 9 bases, with 14 bases left in between. Germline V lookup: CDR1 SGHAT, CDR2 FQNNGV. This CDR3 is built from 14 residues. The CDR3 nucleotides are TGTGCCAGCAGCTTAGATCTAAGGACTGGGAGCTACACCTTC. As protein: CASSLDLRTGSYTF. Variable domain in full (rest from reference TRBV11-2 and TRBJ1-2): EAGVAQSPRYKIIEKRQSVAFWCNPISGHATLYWYQQILGQGPKLLIQFQNNGVVDDSQLPKDRFSAERLKGVDSTLKIQPAKLEDSAVYLCASSLDLRTGSYTFGSGTRLTVV.

V and J are TRBV6-5 and TRBJ1-1; 7 bases align to TRBD1. J gave up 4 bases and V 6 bases, and 5 bases lay outside the gene matches. Germline lookup yields CDR1 MNHEY and CDR2 SVGAGI. The CDR3 contains 13 residues. CDR3 nucleotide sequence: TGTGCCAGCAGACTGACAGGGCTCACTGAAGCTTTCTTT. Protein: CASRLTGLTEAFF.

DNA for the CDR3: TGTGCCAGCAGCCCCAGGGTAAGTCAGCCCCAGCATTTT. Protein sequence: CASSPRVSQPQHF. This sequence joins TRBV5-5 and TRBJ1-5, with a tentative D call TRBD1 (5 bases). The CDR3 is 13 amino acids. Trimming removed 4 bases at V and 6 bases at J, with 11 bases between. Looked up from germline, CDR1 is SGHKS and CDR2 is YYEKEE (reference sequence).

The chain combines TRBV6-5 with TRBJ1-1; D remains ambiguous. The CDR3 contains 14 residues. Trimming removed 2 bases from V and 0 bases from J, with 7 bases in between. Germline V gives CDR1 MNHEY, CDR2 SVGAGI. CDR3 sequence reads: CASSYGEMNTEAFF. As DNA, the CDR3 is TGTGCCAGCAGTTACGGAGAAATGAACACTGAAGCTTTCTTT.

The rearrangement links TRBV7-3 to TRBJ1-3; 7 nucleotides align to TRBD1. Germline values: CDR1 SGHTA, CDR2 FQGTGA. CDR3 size: 14 residues. V dropped 5 bases and J dropped 4; count of bases not matched to a gene: 5. DNA of the CDR3: TGTGCCAGCAGCCCCGGGACAGTCGGAAACACCATATATTTT. Translating gives CASSPGTVGNTIYF.

The chain is built from TRBV30 and TRBJ1-3; no clear D gene. V was shortened by 0 bases and J by 3 bases, with 12 bases between the two germline ends. Germline CDR1 GTSNPN, CDR2 SVGIG (reference sequence). The CDR3 spans 15 residues. The CDR3 region is CAWSVRGGFGNTIYF. DNA of the CDR3: TGTGCCTGGAGTGTACGAGGAGGGTTTGGAAACACCATATATTTT. Full variable domain (missing parts from reference TRBV30 and TRBJ1-3): SQTIHQWPATLVQPVGSPLSLECTVEGTSNPNLYWYRQAAGRGLQLLFYSVGIGQISSEVPQNLSASRPQDRQFILSSKKLLLSDSGFYLCAWSVRGGFGNTIYFGEGSWLTVV.

This clone was observed a handful of times. The chain links TRBV6-2 or TRBV6-3 to TRBJ1-2; 8 bases map to TRBD1. There are 14 residues in the CDR3. Germline lookup yields CDR1 MNHEY and CDR2 SVGEGT. V shed 4 bases, J shed 4 bases, and the junction held 5 bases outside the gene matches. CDR3 sequence: CASSSTGAFYGYTF. The CDR3, as DNA: TGTGCCAGCAGTTCGACAGGGGCGTTCTATGGCTACACCTTC.

The chain employs TRBV10-3 and TRBJ2-3; 7 positions agree with TRBD1. Per germline, CDR1 ENHRY and CDR2 SYGVKD. V trimming: 6 bases; J trimming: 3 bases; junction bases outside the gene matches: 9. This CDR3 contains 15 residues. CDR3: CAISNRGTATDTQYF. CDR3 nucleotides: TGTGCCATCAGCAACAGGGGTACGGCAACAGATACGCAGTATTTT.

The genes are TRBV27 and TRBJ2-1; 7 bases line up with TRBD1. The CDR3 is made up of 15 amino acids. Looked up from germline, CDR1 is MNHEY and CDR2 is SMNVEV (reference sequence). Trimming took 5 bases from V and 5 from J; bases not matched to a gene: 9. The DNA for the CDR3 is TGTGCCAGCAGTCCCCGACAGGGTCTAAACAATGAGCAGTTCTTC. Translating gives CASSPRQGLNNEQFF.

The chain recombines TRBV7-2 with TRBJ1-1, with D perhaps matching TRBD1 (6 bases). Germline CDR1 SGHTA, CDR2 FQGNSA. The CDR3 extends over 15 amino acids. V dropped 3 bases and J dropped 0 bases, with 11 bases sitting between them. CDR3: CASSLGGPMNTEAFF. DNA for the CDR3: TGTGCCAGCAGCTTGGGGGGGCCCATGAACACTGAAGCTTTCTTT. The variable domain in full, completed from reference TRBV7-2 and TRBJ1-1, reads GAGVSQSPSNKVTEKGKDVELRCDPISGHTALYWYRQSLGQGLEFLIYFQGNSAPDKSGLPSDRFSAERTGGSVSTLTIQRTQQEDSAVYLCASSLGGPMNTEAFFGQGTRLTVV.

The chain is built from TRBV7-9 and TRBJ2-5; a possible D gene is TRBD2 (6 bases). V lost 5 bases and J 7 bases, leaving 20 bases between the germline ends. The CDR3 totals 15 residues. Per germline, CDR1 SEHNR and CDR2 FQNEAQ (reference sequence). As DNA, the CDR3 is TGTGCCAGCAGCGGAGGAGGGGTTGGGTCGGGGACCCAGTACTTC. Its protein product is CASSGGGVGSGTQYF.